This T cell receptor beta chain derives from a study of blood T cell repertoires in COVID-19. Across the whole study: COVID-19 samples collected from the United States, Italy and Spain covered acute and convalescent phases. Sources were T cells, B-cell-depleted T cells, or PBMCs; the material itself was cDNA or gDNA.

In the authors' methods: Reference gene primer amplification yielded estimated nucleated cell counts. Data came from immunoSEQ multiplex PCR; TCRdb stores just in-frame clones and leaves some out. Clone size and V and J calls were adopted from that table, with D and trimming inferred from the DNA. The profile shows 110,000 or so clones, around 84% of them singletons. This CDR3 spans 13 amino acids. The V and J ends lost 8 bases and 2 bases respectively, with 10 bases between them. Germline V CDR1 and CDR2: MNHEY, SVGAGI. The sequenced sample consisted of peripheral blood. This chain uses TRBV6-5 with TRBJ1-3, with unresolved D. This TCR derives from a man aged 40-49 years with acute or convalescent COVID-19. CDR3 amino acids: CASVRGPGNTIYF. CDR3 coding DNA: TGTGCCAGCGTCCGGGGTCCTGGAAACACCATATATTTT.